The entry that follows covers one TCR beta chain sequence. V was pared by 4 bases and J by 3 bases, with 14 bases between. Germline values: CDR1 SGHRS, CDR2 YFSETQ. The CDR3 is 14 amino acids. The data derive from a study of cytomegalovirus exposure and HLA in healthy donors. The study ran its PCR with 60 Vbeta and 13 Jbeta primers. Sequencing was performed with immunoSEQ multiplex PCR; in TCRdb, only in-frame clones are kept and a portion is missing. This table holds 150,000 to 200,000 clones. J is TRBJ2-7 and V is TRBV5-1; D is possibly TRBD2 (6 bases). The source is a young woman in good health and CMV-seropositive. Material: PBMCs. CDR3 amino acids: CASSLRGTNYEQYF. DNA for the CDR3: TGCGCCAGCAGCCTCCGGGGGACCAACTACGAGCAGTACTTC.